The 16 T cell receptor beta chains presented below share a single source sample, sequenced in a study of T-cell memory formation after mild COVID-19. Each CDR3 protein is one row after TCRdb ran MiXCR on the 5' RACE reads. The sample holds around 130,000 distinct CDR3 sequences; approximately 6.2% are singletons and the top ten take approximately 2.1%. Material for sequencing was PBMCs or a T cell subset sorted from them (not recorded which). The receptor set was obtained from an adult woman who had mild COVID-19 (a few samples of this study predate the infection). Cell type and time point are not known.

Only a few counts were recorded for this clonotype. V and J are TRBV9 and TRBJ2-1, with D unresolved. Trimming left V 4 bases short and J 0 bases short, with 2 bases between. There are 12 residues in the CDR3. Germline V gene sequence: CDR1 SGDLS, CDR2 YYNGEE. As DNA, the CDR3 is TGTGCCAGCAGCTTCTCCTACAATGAGCAGTTCTTC. Its protein is CASSFSYNEQFF.

This clonotype has a count of ten or more. The chain couples TRBV7-2 to TRBJ2-3; D gene ambiguous. V lost 7 bases, J lost 0 bases, and 14 bases lay in between. The CDR3 has 15 amino acids. Germline CDR1 reads SGHTA; CDR2 reads FQGNSA. Here the CDR3 reads CASIPLWPSTDTQYF. The CDR3 nucleotides are TGTGCCAGCATCCCCCTGTGGCCTAGCACAGATACGCAGTATTTT.

This clonotype was detected a few times. The CDR3 coding sequence is TGTGCCAGCAGTGAGTCGGCGAACACTGAAGCTTTCTTT. Translating it yields CASSESANTEAFF. The chain recombines TRBV2 with TRBJ1-1; the D is unclear. With 3 bases removed from V and 1 base from J, the gap between germline ends came to 6 bases. This CDR3 comprises 13 residues. Germline V CDR1 and CDR2: SNHLY, FYNNEI.

Ten or more counts support this clonotype. This chain links TRBV7-2 with TRBJ1-5; the D is unclear. Trimming shortened V by 0 bases and J by 0 bases, and 9 bases separated the two germline ends. This CDR3 is 16 amino acids long. CDR1 SGHTA and CDR2 FQGNSA come from the germline V gene. The CDR3 spells CASSLAGQFSNQPQHF. The CDR3 DNA sequence: TGTGCCAGCAGCTTAGCGGGCCAGTTTAGCAATCAGCCCCAGCATTTT.

This clonotype was found a few times. The CDR3 protein is CASRLSRNTGELFF. The CDR3 bases are TGTGCCAGCAGGTTGAGCAGAAACACCGGGGAGCTGTTTTTT. The rearrangement uses TRBV2 and TRBJ2-2; D is undetermined. The CDR3 is made up of 14 amino acids. V lost 6 bases to trimming and J lost 2 bases, with 10 bases between them. Germline CDR1 SNHLY, CDR2 FYNNEI.

The chain's CDR3 is CASSLAPTVQETQYF. CDR3 nucleotide sequence: TGTGCCAGCAGCTTGGCCCCAACAGTCCAAGAGACCCAGTACTTC. This chain joins TRBV5-5 and TRBJ2-5; D not certain. Germline values: CDR1 SGHKS, CDR2 YYEKEE (reference sequence). The CDR3 runs to 15 residues. V lost 0 bases and J lost 1, with 10 bases in between.

This clonotype was seen more than once but under ten times. The rearrangement joins TRBV3-1 to TRBJ1-1, with TRBD1 matching over 7 bases. This CDR3 has 14 residues. The V and J ends lost 1 base and 8 bases, in that order; junction bases with no gene match: 7. Germline lookup yields CDR1 LGHDT and CDR2 YNNKEL (reference sequence). DNA for the CDR3: TGTGCCAGCAGCCAAGCTCCACAGGGGAGGGAAGCTTTCTTT. Translated, it gives CASSQAPQGREAFF.

Ten or more counts support this clonotype. The J gene is TRBJ2-7, the V gene TRBV5-1; no definite D call. CDR3 length: 15 amino acids. Trimming left V 2 bases short and J 3 bases short, with 15 bases between. Germline V gene data show CDR1 as SGHRS and CDR2 as YFSETQ. The CDR3 bases are TGCGCCAGCAGCTTTTTGGGGATTTCGAACTACGAGCAGTACTTC. Translation: CASSFLGISNYEQYF.

J is TRBJ2-2 and V is TRBV4-1; D could derive from TRBD1 or TRBD2 (6 bases each). Germline V CDR1 and CDR2: MGHRA, YSYEKL. The ends were cut back, 4 bases at V and 4 bases at J, with 16 bases in the middle. The CDR3 has 16 residues. CDR3 DNA: TGCGCCAGCAGCCCCGTTAAGGGGGGCAGCACCGGGGAGCTGTTTTTT. Its protein product is CASSPVKGGSTGELFF.

This clonotype was seen ten or more times. This chain uses TRBV12-5 with TRBJ2-5; D perhaps matches TRBD2 (6 bases). This CDR3 is 12 amino acids long. CDR1 and CDR2 from the germline V gene are LGHNT and FRNRAP. V was pared by 4 bases and J by 4 bases, with 7 bases between. The DNA of the CDR3 is TGTGCTAGTGGTTGGGGGGTAGAGACCCAGTACTTC. This encodes CASGWGVETQYF.

This chain links TRBV3-1 with TRBJ2-1, with TRBD2 identical over 7 bases. V shed 4 bases and J 0 bases; nucleotides not matched to a gene: 0. The CDR3 contains 14 residues. Germline V CDR1 and CDR2: LGHDT, YNNKEL (reference sequence). CDR3: CASSRGGSYNEQFF. For the CDR3, the DNA is TGTGCCAGCAGCCGCGGGGGCTCCTACAATGAGCAGTTCTTC.

The CDR3 loop reads CASSVVKDTEAFF. For the CDR3, the DNA is TGTGCCAGCAGCGTAGTCAAGGACACTGAAGCTTTCTTT. The V gene is TRBV9, the J gene TRBJ1-1; D unclear. The germline gives CDR1 SGDLS, CDR2 YYNGEE. CDR3 length equals 13 residues. V was trimmed by 0 bases and J by 3 bases, leaving 6 bases between them.

This clonotype appeared many times. This sequence joins TRBV6-5 and TRBJ2-7; possibly TRBD2 for D (6 bases). V was pared by 6 bases and J by 2 bases, with 17 bases between. The CDR3 extends over 15 amino acids. In germline, CDR1 is MNHEY, CDR2 SVGAGI. The CDR3 spells CASSPFRGGTYEQYF. CDR3 coding DNA: TGTGCCAGCAGCCCGTTCCGGGGAGGAACCTACGAGCAGTACTTC.

This clonotype was recorded a few times. The V call is TRBV7-9, the J call TRBJ2-1; no clear D. The CDR3 runs 13 residues. Trimming shortened V by 4 bases and J by 3 bases, and 7 bases separated the two germline ends. CDR1 is SEHNR and CDR2 is FQNEAQ in the germline V gene (reference sequence). CDR3 in DNA: TGTGCCAGCAGCTCGCTGGGCTACAATGAGCAGTTCTTC. This gives the protein CASSSLGYNEQFF.

V is TRBV4-2 and J is TRBJ2-1; tentatively, D is TRBD2 (5 bases). The CDR3 runs to 17 residues. The V gene lost 0 bases and the J gene lost 2 bases, with 14 bases spanning the gap. Germline loops: CDR1 LGHNA, CDR2 YNFKEQ. The CDR3 spells CASSQEGTSLTYNEQFF. CDR3 DNA sequence: TGTGCCAGCAGCCAAGAGGGAACTAGTCTAACCTACAATGAGCAGTTCTTC.

This clonotype turned up a few times. This rearrangement joins TRBV5-1 to TRBJ2-1; tentatively, D is TRBD2 (6 bases). This CDR3 has 15 amino acids. The V end was cut by 3 bases, the J end by 5 bases, with 15 bases between. CDR1 and CDR2 from the germline V gene are SGHRS and YFSETQ. The CDR3 spells CASSSATGGNNEQFF. In DNA, the CDR3 is TGCGCCAGCAGCTCAGCGACCGGGGGAAACAATGAGCAGTTCTTC.